This T cell receptor (beta chain) emerged from a study of blood T cell repertoires in COVID-19. Whole-study context: From T cells, B-cell-depleted T cells, or PBMCs came the material, which was cDNA or gDNA.

Authors' data handling: Estimates of nucleated cell counts were drawn from the amplification of reference gene primers. Here immunoSEQ multiplex PCR was the method, and the copy in TCRdb shows in-frame clones only, minus some. V and J calls and clone size are copied from that table; D and trimming were computed from the DNA. The sample holds 200,000 or so clones, 65% to 85% seen once. Germline-derived CDR1 and CDR2 are SGHRS and YFSETQ. V gave up 2 bases and J gave up 9 bases; unmatched junction bases: 16. The CDR3 has 16 residues. The sequencing input was peripheral blood. The sequence came from a woman aged 25-40 years who had recovered from COVID-19. This chain uses TRBV5-1 with TRBJ2-5; the match to TRBD2 covers 7 bases. The CDR3 loop is CASSFPKDGGILSQYF. The CDR3 DNA sequence: TGCGCCAGCAGCTTTCCCAAGGACGGGGGGATTTTGTCCCAGTACTTC. The variable domain in full, with the rest retrieved from reference TRBV5-1 and TRBJ2-5, is KAGVTQTPRYLIKTRGQQVTLSCSPISGHRSVSWYQQTPGQGLQFLFEYFSETQRNKGNFPGRFSGRQFSNSRSEMNVSTLELGDSALYLCASSFPKDGGILSQYFGPGTRLLVL.